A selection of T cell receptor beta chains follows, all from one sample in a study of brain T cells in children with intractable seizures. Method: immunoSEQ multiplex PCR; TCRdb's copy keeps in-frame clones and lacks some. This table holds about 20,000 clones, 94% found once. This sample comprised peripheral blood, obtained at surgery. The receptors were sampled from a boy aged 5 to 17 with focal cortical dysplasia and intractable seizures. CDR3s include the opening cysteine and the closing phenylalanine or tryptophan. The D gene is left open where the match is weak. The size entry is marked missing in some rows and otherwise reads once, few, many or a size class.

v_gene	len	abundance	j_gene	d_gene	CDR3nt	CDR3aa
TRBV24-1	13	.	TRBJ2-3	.	TGTGCCACCACCTCCCCGTGGGCAGATACGCAGTATTTT	CATTSPWADTQYF
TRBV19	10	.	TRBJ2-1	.	TGTGCCGGTGTGGGCAATGAGCAGTTCTTC	CAGVGNEQFF
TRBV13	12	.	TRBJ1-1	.	TGTGCCAGCAGCCCGCGGGGCACTGAAGCTTTCTTT	CASSPRGTEAFF
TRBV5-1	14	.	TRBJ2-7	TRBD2	TGCGCCAGCAGCACCTCGGGGGGTTACAACGAGCAGTACTTC	CASSTSGGYNEQYF
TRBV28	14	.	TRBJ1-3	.	TGTGCCAGCAGGCAGGGGAGCTCTGGAAACACCATATATTTT	CASRQGSSGNTIYF
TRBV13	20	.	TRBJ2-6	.	TGTGCCAGCAGCTCAAGGTACACAGGGATGGAATTCTCTGGGGCCAACGTCCTGACTTTC	CASSSRYTGMEFSGANVLTF
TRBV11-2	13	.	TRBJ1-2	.	TGTGCCAGCATGCGACAGAATAACTATGGCTACACCTTC	CASMRQNNYGYTF
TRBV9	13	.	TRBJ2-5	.	TGTGCCAGCAGCGCGGGGAACCAAGAGACCCAGTACTTC	CASSAGNQETQYF
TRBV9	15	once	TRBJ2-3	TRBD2	TGTGCCAGCAGCGCGACTAGCGGGGTCTCAGATACGCAGTATTTT	CASSATSGVSDTQYF
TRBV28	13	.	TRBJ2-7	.	TGTGCCAGCAGCCTTACCGGGGGCTACGAGCAGTACTTC	CASSLTGGYEQYF
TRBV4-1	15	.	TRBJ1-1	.	TGCGCCAGCAGCCAAGTGGGGGTGGGAGGGACTGAAGCTTTCTTT	CASSQVGVGGTEAFF
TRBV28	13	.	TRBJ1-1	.	TGTGCCAGCAGTTTCAGGGGCGGCACTGAAGCTTTCTTT	CASSFRGGTEAFF
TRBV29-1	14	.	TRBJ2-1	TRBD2	TGCAGCGCCCGTGTGGGAGGGCTTAACAATGAGCAGTTCTTC	CSARVGGLNNEQFF
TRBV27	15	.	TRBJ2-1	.	TGTGCCAGCAGTCCATTCCCAGGGTCCTACAATGAGCAGTTCTTC	CASSPFPGSYNEQFF
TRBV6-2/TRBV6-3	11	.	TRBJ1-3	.	TGTGCCAGCAGTTATGGAAACACCATATATTTT	CASSYGNTIYF
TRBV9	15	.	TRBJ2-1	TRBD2	TGTGCCAGCAGCGTGGGCGGGAGCGGAGACAATGAGCAGTTCTTC	CASSVGGSGDNEQFF
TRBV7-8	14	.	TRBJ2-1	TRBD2	TGTGCCAGCAGCTTAGCGGGAGGGATTAATGAGCAGTTCTTC	CASSLAGGINEQFF
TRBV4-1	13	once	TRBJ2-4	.	TGCGCCAGCAGCCAAATATTGAGCAACATTCAGTACTTC	CASSQILSNIQYF
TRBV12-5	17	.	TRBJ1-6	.	TGTGCTAGTGGTTTGGTACAACCAGGAAAGCGGAATTCACCCCTCCACTTT	CASGLVQPGKRNSPLHF
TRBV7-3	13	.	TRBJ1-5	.	TGTGCCAGCAGCGAATTTCGGGGGCAGCCCCAGCATTTT	CASSEFRGQPQHF
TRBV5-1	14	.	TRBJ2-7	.	TGCGCCAGCAGCCTGGGACACGCTTACTACGAGCAGTACTTC	CASSLGHAYYEQYF
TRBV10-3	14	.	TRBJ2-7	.	TGTGCCATCAAAAATGACGGTGACGCCTACGAGCAGTACTTC	CAIKNDGDAYEQYF